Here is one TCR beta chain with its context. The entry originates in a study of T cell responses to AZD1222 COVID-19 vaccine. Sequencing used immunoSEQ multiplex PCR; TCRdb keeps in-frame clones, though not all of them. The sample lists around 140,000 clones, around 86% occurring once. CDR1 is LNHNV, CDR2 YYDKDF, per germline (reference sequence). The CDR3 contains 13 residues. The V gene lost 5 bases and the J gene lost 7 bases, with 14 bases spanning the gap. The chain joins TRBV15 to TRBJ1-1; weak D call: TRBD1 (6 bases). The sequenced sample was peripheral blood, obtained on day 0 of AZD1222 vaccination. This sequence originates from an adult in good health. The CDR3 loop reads CATSRTTTGEAFF. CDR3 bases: TGTGCCACCAGCCGCACGACGACAGGTGAAGCTTTCTTT.